The 30 T cell receptor beta chains given below trace back to one sample, sequenced in a study of cytomegalovirus exposure and HLA in healthy donors (dated 2017 in TCRdb). The library was produced with the immunoSEQ multiplex PCR assay. The multiplex PCR relied on a mix of 60 forward primers for TCR Vbeta segments and 13 reverse primers for TCR Jbeta segments. TCRdb took this table from immuneACCESS and kept in-frame rearrangements with V and J called. Such tables lack part of the clones; where checked against another copy, unresolved V genes explain under half of the gap, and the rest is unexplained. This sample's clone table shows 150,000 to 200,000 clones. The ten largest account for over 1% of the sample. The specimen sequenced was PBMCs. The receptor source for this set is a woman aged 55-75 years in good health and CMV-seronegative.

The V call is TRBV5-4, the J call TRBJ2-3, with a weak D call TRBD1 (6 bases). The CDR3 is made up of 14 amino acids. Germline V gene lookup returns CDR1 SGHNT and CDR2 YYREEE (reference sequence). Trimming pared 3 bases from V and 2 bases from J, leaving 10 bases between. This chain's CDR3 is CASSSDRPTDTQYF. CDR3 bases: TGTGCCAGCAGCTCTGACAGGCCCACAGATACGCAGTATTTT.

The rearrangement uses TRBV9 and TRBJ2-7, with D possibly TRBD1 on 7 matching bases. V gave up 3 bases and J gave up 3 bases, with 13 bases separating them. The germline gives CDR1 SGDLS, CDR2 YYNGEE. CDR3 length: 14 amino acids. The DNA of the CDR3 is TGTGCCAGCAGCGCGGGGGACAGTAACTACGAGCAGTACTTC. Amino acids: CASSAGDSNYEQYF.

The V and J genes are TRBV7-3 and TRBJ2-1, with 9 nucleotides matching TRBD1. The CDR3 totals 15 residues. Germline V gives CDR1 SGHTA, CDR2 FQGTGA. V trimming: 3 bases; J trimming: 6 bases; junction bases outside the gene matches: 6. DNA of the CDR3: TGTGCCAGCAGCTTTAGGGACAGGGCCTCCAATGAGCAGTTCTTC. Translation: CASSFRDRASNEQFF.

The CDR3 DNA reads TGTGCCAGCTCCTTTGGGGCCCTCACTGAAGCTTTCTTT. The encoded protein is CASSFGALTEAFF. The chain carries TRBV5-4 and TRBJ1-1; possible D gene TRBD1, 5 bases. The CDR3 runs 13 residues. CDR1 is SGHNT and CDR2 is YYREEE in the germline V gene (reference sequence). The germline V and J ends were trimmed by 7 bases and 4 bases, with 14 bases remaining between them.

This chain connects TRBV19 to TRBJ2-2, with D maybe TRBD1 (6 bases). The CDR3 loop spans 15 amino acids. Trimming took off 6 bases at V and 6 bases at J, with 17 bases between the two ends. CDR1 is LNHDA and CDR2 is SQIVND in the germline V gene (reference sequence). For the CDR3, the DNA is TGTGCCAGTAGACTGGGCCAGGGGAATTCCGGGGAGCTGTTTTTT. Translation: CASRLGQGNSGELFF.

The V call is TRBV11-2, the J call TRBJ1-2; maybe TRBD1 (6 bases). The germline V gene has CDR1 SGHAT and CDR2 FQNNGV. The V end lost 3 bases, the J end lost 3 bases, and 17 bases lay between the germline ends. The CDR3 has 16 residues. CDR3 bases: TGTGCCAGCAGCTTCCACCGGGACATACGATACTATGGCTACACCTTC. Its translation is CASSFHRDIRYYGYTF. The variable domain in full, with the rest retrieved from reference TRBV11-2 and TRBJ1-2, is EAGVAQSPRYKIIEKRQSVAFWCNPISGHATLYWYQQILGQGPKLLIQFQNNGVVDDSQLPKDRFSAERLKGVDSTLKIQPAKLEDSAVYLCASSFHRDIRYYGYTFGSGTRLTVV.

The chain has TRBV7-3 and TRBJ1-1; D uncertain. Germline V gives CDR1 SGHTA, CDR2 FQGTGA. V dropped 5 bases and J dropped 4 bases, with 11 bases sitting between them. The CDR3 is 13 residues long. This CDR3 is CASSPGMGTEAFF. DNA of the CDR3: TGTGCCAGCAGCCCCGGGATGGGCACTGAAGCTTTCTTT.

The chain links TRBV11-2 to TRBJ2-3; D not resolved. Germline-derived CDR1 and CDR2 are SGHAT and FQNNGV. V lost 3 bases to trimming and J lost 2 bases, with 9 bases between them. The CDR3 runs 14 residues. This CDR3 reads CASSFLGTTDTQYF. For the CDR3, the DNA is TGTGCCAGCAGCTTCCTAGGAACCACAGATACGCAGTATTTT.

This sequence joins TRBV2 and TRBJ1-3, with D possibly matching TRBD1 (6 bases). CDR3 size: 15 residues. The ends were cut back, 5 bases at V and 4 bases at J, with 15 bases in the middle. In germline, CDR1 is SNHLY, CDR2 FYNNEI. Here the CDR3 reads CASSLTTGTGNTIYF. CDR3 bases: TGTGCCAGCAGTCTAACCACAGGGACAGGAAACACCATATATTTT.

The V call is TRBV6-6, the J call TRBJ2-2; D unclear. This CDR3 spans 13 amino acids. Germline CDR1 is MNHNY and CDR2 is SVGAGI (reference sequence). Trimming cost V 0 bases and J 6 bases, with 5 bases left between them. CDR3 DNA sequence: TGTGCCAGCAGTTACTCGGCCCCCGGGGAGCTGTTTTTT. It specifies CASSYSAPGELFF.

The chain combines TRBV11-2 with TRBJ1-1; 9 nucleotides match TRBD1. CDR3 length: 17 residues. The J segment lost 4 bases and the V segment lost 2 bases, leaving 11 bases of the junction unmatched. Germline V gene sequence: CDR1 SGHAT, CDR2 FQNNGV. CDR3 sequence: CASSLRGPGQGSTEAFF. The CDR3, as DNA: TGTGCCAGCAGCTTAAGGGGGCCGGGACAGGGCTCCACTGAAGCTTTCTTT.

The chain has TRBV27 and TRBJ1-5; 10 positions match TRBD1. Trimming cost V 3 bases and J 6 bases; bases outside gene matches: 5. The CDR3 consists of 15 residues. Looked up from germline, CDR1 is MNHEY and CDR2 is SMNVEV (reference sequence). The CDR3 nucleotides read TGTGCCAGCAGTTTGGGGGGACAGGGGAGTCAGCCCCAGCATTTT. Its protein product is CASSLGGQGSQPQHF.

The chain has TRBV7-2 and TRBJ2-6; 9 positions agree with TRBD1. J gave up 3 bases and V 10 bases, and 10 bases lay outside the gene matches. The CDR3 runs to 16 residues. Germline CDR1 SGHTA, CDR2 FQGNSA. DNA for the CDR3: TGTGCCACCTCCGGGACAGGGTTCCGTGGGGCCAACGTCCTGACTTTC. Protein product: CATSGTGFRGANVLTF.

This chain links TRBV7-9 with TRBJ2-7; TRBD2 is a possible D gene (6 bases). The ends were cut back, 3 bases at V and 2 bases at J, with 8 bases in the middle. The CDR3 contains 13 residues. Germline V gene lookup returns CDR1 SEHNR and CDR2 FQNEAQ (reference sequence). The CDR3 bases are TGTGCCAGCAGCTTGGAGGGGCCCTACGAGCAGTACTTC. Translating it yields CASSLEGPYEQYF.

The chain employs TRBV5-6 and TRBJ2-5; TRBD1 aligns across 8 bases. The last part of the DNA fits TRBJ2-7 better; the J call may be wrong. The CDR3 consists of 15 residues. CDR1 and CDR2 from the germline V gene are SGHDT and YYEEEE. The CDR3 DNA reads TGTGCCAGCAGTCCTGACAGGGGAGGCGGCTACGAGCAGTACTTC. Protein sequence: CASSPDRGGGYEQYF.

This chain links TRBV7-3 with TRBJ2-7; TRBD2 matches 7 bases. V dropped 5 bases and J dropped 2; count of bases not matched to a gene: 3. The germline CDR1 and CDR2 sequences are SGHTA and FQGTGA. This CDR3 region has 13 residues. As DNA, the CDR3 is TGTGCCAGCAGCCCTAGCGGAACCTACGAGCAGTACTTC. This sequence encodes CASSPSGTYEQYF.

This sequence joins TRBV18 and TRBJ2-7, with D maybe TRBD1 (6 bases). The germline V gene has CDR1 KGHSH and CDR2 LQKENI. V lost 3 bases, J lost 5 bases, and 17 bases lay in between. The CDR3 length is 15 residues. As DNA, the CDR3 is TGTGCCAGCTCACCCCTGACAGGTACCCACGACGAGCAGTACTTC. Translating gives CASSPLTGTHDEQYF.

The chain has TRBV2 and TRBJ2-4, with unresolved D. This CDR3 has 17 amino acids. In germline, CDR1 is SNHLY, CDR2 FYNNEI. Trimming stripped 7 bases from V and 0 bases from J, with 19 bases between. CDR3 bases: TGTGCCAGCATTGGTAGAGCCATAGAACTAGCCAAAAACATTCAGTACTTC. Translating gives CASIGRAIELAKNIQYF.

The CDR3 protein is CASSPDQGPAHF. The CDR3 DNA sequence: TGTGCCAGCAGCCCCGACCAGGGCCCGGCGCATTTT. The chain links TRBV7-9 to TRBJ1-5; D is possibly TRBD1 (5 bases). The CDR3 has 12 amino acids. Trimming took 5 bases from V and 15 from J, leaving 17 bases between them. Germline-derived CDR1 and CDR2 are SEHNR and FQNEAQ (reference sequence).

The V and J genes are TRBV27 and TRBJ1-1, with 7 positions matching TRBD1. CDR1 is MNHEY and CDR2 is SMNVEV in the germline V gene (reference sequence). This CDR3 contains 14 residues. J was trimmed by 5 bases and V by 5 bases; bases with no gene match: 8. The CDR3 loop reads CASSLGGQGTEAFF. CDR3 coding DNA: TGTGCCAGCAGTCTAGGGGGCCAAGGGACTGAAGCTTTCTTT.

The rearrangement links TRBV2 to TRBJ1-1; TRBD1 matches at 7 bases. J gave up 7 bases and V 1 base, and 6 bases lay outside the gene matches. The CDR3 has 14 amino acids. Germline CDR1 SNHLY, CDR2 FYNNEI. This CDR3 reads CASSEETGQIEAFF. Written as DNA, the CDR3 is TGTGCCAGCAGTGAAGAGACGGGACAGATTGAAGCTTTCTTT.

Written as DNA, the CDR3 is TGTGCCAGCAGCTTAGTAGGGGACACTGAAGCTTTCTTT. Translated: CASSLVGDTEAFF. The genes are TRBV7-9 and TRBJ1-1; TRBD1 is a possible D gene (5 bases). The CDR3 has 13 amino acids. Trimming stripped 1 base from V and 3 bases from J, with 6 bases between. The germline gives CDR1 SEHNR, CDR2 FQNEAQ (reference sequence).

V gene TRBV6-4 combines with J gene TRBJ1-1, with 9 nucleotides matching TRBD1. The V gene end was trimmed by 10 bases and the J gene end by 6 bases; junction bases not matched to a gene: 9. CDR1 is MRHNA, CDR2 SNTAGT, per germline. The CDR3 contains 13 residues. The CDR3 bases are TGTGCCATCCTAAAACAGGGGGCTTCTGAAGCTTTCTTT. Encoded protein: CAILKQGASEAFF.

The genes are TRBV21-1 and TRBJ2-5; the D call TRBD2 from the table was never checked on the DNA. The DNA end is more similar to TRBJ2-7, so the J call may be wrong. TRBV21-1 is a pseudogene locus. The CDR3 is 14 amino acids. The CDR3 bases are TGTGCCCCGGGAAAATGGGAGGGCCCCTACGAGCAGTACTTC. Its translation: CAPGKWEGPYEQYF.

The rearrangement links TRBV7-8 to TRBJ2-1; D unclear. This CDR3 region has 17 residues. Between the trimmed V and J ends, which lost 6 bases and 0 bases, there was a span of 18 bases. Germline-derived CDR1 and CDR2 are SGHVS and FQNEAQ. The CDR3 spells CASRRMSAYSSYNEQFF. The CDR3 coding sequence is TGTGCCAGCAGGAGGATGAGCGCCTATAGCTCCTACAATGAGCAGTTCTTC.

This chain joins TRBV7-9 and TRBJ2-5, with D possibly matching TRBD1 (5 bases). This CDR3 region has 14 residues. The ends were cut back, 2 bases at V and 2 bases at J, with 9 bases in the middle. Germline V CDR1 and CDR2: SEHNR, FQNEAQ (reference sequence). The CDR3 is CASSLIQGQETQYF. As DNA, the CDR3 is TGTGCCAGCAGCTTAATCCAGGGTCAAGAGACCCAGTACTTC.

The V gene is TRBV6-1, the J gene TRBJ1-5, with 9 positions matching TRBD1. Germline CDR1 MNHNS, CDR2 SASEGT. The CDR3 is 16 residues long. V dropped 2 bases and J dropped 3; count of bases not matched to a gene: 5. The CDR3 sequence is CASSELGTGSNQPQHF. Here the CDR3 DNA reads TGTGCCAGCAGTGAACTAGGGACAGGGTCCAATCAGCCCCAGCATTTT.

V usage is TRBV11-2 and J usage is TRBJ2-1; TRBD2 agrees at 9 bases. CDR3 length: 16 residues. CDR1 is SGHAT and CDR2 is FQNNGV in the germline V gene. V gave up 1 base and J gave up 3 bases; unmatched junction bases: 4. The CDR3 sequence is CASSLAGGGGYNEQFF. As DNA, the CDR3 is TGTGCCAGCAGCTTAGCGGGCGGGGGGGGCTACAATGAGCAGTTCTTC.

The rearrangement joins TRBV9 to TRBJ2-1, with D unresolved. Germline V gene data show CDR1 as SGDLS and CDR2 as YYNGEE. This CDR3 spans 14 amino acids. Trimming shortened V by 0 bases and J by 2 bases, and 6 bases separated the two germline ends. CDR3 sequence (DNA): TGTGCCAGCAGCGTAGGGGCAACCTACAATGAGCAGTTCTTC. This codes for CASSVGATYNEQFF.

V is TRBV14 and J is TRBJ2-5, with TRBD2 matching 7 bases. This CDR3 is 14 amino acids long. The V gene's germline CDR1 is SGHDN and CDR2 FVKESK. The CDR3 region has the DNA TGTGCTTCCTCCGGGGGAGCGGGATTTGAGACCCAGTACTTC. It translates to CASSGGAGFETQYF.